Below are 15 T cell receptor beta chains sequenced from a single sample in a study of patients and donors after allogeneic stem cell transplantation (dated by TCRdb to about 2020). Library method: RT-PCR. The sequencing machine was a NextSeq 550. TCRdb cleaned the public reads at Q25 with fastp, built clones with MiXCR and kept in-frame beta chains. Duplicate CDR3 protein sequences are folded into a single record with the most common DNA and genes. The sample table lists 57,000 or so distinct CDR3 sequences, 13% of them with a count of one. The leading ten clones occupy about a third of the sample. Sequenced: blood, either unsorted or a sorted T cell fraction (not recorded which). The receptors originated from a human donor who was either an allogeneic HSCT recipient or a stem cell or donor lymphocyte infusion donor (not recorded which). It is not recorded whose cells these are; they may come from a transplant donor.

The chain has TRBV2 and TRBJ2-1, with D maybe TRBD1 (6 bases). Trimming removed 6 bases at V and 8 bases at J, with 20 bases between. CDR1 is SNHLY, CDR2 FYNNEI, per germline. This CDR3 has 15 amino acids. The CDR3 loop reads CASRPGTSNLHEQFF. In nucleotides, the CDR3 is TGTGCCAGCAGGCCCGGGACATCGAATCTCCATGAGCAGTTCTTC.

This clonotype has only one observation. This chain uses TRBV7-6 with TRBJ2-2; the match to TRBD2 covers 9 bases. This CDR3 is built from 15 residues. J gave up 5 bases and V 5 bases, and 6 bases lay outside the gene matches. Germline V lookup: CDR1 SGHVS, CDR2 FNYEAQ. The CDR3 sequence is CASSLLAGETGELFF. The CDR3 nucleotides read TGTGCCAGCAGCCTTTTAGCGGGAGAGACCGGGGAGCTGTTTTTT.

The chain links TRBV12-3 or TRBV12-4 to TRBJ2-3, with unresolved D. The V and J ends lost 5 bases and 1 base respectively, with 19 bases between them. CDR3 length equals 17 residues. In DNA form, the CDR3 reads TGTGCCAGCAGTCCCCGCGGCGTAGTAGCTGGCACAGATACGCAGTATTTT. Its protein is CASSPRGVVAGTDTQYF.

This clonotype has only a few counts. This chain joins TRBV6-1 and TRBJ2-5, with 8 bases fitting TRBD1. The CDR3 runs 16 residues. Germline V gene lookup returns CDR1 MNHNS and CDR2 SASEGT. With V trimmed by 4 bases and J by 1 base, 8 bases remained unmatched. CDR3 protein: CASSVSGTGGQETQYF. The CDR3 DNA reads TGTGCCAGCAGTGTTTCCGGGACAGGAGGCCAAGAGACCCAGTACTTC.

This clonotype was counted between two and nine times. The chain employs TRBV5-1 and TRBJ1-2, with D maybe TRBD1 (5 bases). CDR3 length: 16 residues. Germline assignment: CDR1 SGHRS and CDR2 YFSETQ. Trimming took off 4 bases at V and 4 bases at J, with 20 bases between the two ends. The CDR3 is CASSQDPWQGAYGYTF. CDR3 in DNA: TGCGCCAGCAGCCAGGATCCCTGGCAGGGTGCCTATGGCTACACCTTC.

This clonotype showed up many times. CDR3 in DNA: TGTGCCATCAGAACTCAGGGAGATGTGACTGAAGCTTTCTTT. Its protein is CAIRTQGDVTEAFF. The chain carries TRBV10-3 and TRBJ1-1, with D perhaps matching TRBD1 (5 bases). Trimming removed 6 bases at V and 5 bases at J, with 16 bases between. The germline V gene encodes CDR1 ENHRY and CDR2 SYGVKD. The CDR3 consists of 14 residues.

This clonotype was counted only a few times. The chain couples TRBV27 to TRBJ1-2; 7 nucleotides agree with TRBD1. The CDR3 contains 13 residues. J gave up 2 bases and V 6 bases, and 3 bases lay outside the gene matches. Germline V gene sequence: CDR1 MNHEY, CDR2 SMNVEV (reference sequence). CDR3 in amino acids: CASRRDSNYGYTF. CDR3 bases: TGTGCCAGCAGACGGGACAGCAACTATGGCTACACCTTC.

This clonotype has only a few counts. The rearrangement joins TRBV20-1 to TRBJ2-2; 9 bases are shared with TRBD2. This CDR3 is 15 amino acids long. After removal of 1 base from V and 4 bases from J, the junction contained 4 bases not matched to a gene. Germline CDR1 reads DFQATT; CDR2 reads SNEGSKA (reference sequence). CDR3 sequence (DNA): TGCAGTGCTAGAGGGACTAGCGCAAGCACCGGGGAGCTGTTTTTT. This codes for CSARGTSASTGELFF.

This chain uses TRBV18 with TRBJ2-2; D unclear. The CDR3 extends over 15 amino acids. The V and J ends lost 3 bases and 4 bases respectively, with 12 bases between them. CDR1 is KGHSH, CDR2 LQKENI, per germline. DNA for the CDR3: TGTGCCAGCTCACCCTACTTCGATCTCACCGGGGAGCTGTTTTTT. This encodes CASSPYFDLTGELFF.

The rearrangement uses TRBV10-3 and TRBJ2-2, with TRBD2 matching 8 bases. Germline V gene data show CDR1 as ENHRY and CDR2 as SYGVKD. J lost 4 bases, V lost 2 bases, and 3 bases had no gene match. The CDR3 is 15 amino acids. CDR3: CAISETSGRTGELFF. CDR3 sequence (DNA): TGTGCCATCAGTGAGACTAGCGGTCGCACCGGGGAGCTGTTTTTT.

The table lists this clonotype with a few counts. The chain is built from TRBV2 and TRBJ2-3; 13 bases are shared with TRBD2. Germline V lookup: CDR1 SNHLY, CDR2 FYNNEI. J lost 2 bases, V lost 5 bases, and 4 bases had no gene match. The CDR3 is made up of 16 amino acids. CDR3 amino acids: CASSKGLAGITDTQYF. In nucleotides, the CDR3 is TGTGCCAGCAGTAAGGGACTAGCGGGGATCACAGATACGCAGTATTTT.

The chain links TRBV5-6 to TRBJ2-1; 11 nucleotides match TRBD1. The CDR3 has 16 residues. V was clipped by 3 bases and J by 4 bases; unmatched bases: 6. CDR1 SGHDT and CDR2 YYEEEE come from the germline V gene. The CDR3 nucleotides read TGTGCCAGCAGCTCTGGGACAGGGGGTTTTTACAATGAGCAGTTCTTC. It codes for CASSSGTGGFYNEQFF.

The CDR3 DNA is TGTGCCAGCAGCCAAGAGAGGCTGAGGGGGACTGAAGCTTTCTTT. Protein: CASSQERLRGTEAFF. The chain recombines TRBV3-1 with TRBJ1-1, with TRBD1 as a possible D gene (6 bases). Trimming left V 0 bases short and J 5 bases short, with 13 bases between. This CDR3 is 15 amino acids long. Germline V gene lookup returns CDR1 LGHDT and CDR2 YNNKEL (reference sequence).

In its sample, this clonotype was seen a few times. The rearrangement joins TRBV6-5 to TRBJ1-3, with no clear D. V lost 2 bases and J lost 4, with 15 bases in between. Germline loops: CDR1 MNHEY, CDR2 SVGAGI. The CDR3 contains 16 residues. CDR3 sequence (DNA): TGTGCCAGCAGTTACAGACACCCGCGACCCGGAAACACCATATATTTT. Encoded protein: CASSYRHPRPGNTIYF.

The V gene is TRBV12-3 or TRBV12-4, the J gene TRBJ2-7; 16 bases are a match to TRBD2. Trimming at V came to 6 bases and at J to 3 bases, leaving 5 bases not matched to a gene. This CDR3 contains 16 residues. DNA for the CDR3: TGTGCCAGCAGAGGGACTAGCGGGAGGGTGGTCTACGAGCAGTACTTC. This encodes CASRGTSGRVVYEQYF.